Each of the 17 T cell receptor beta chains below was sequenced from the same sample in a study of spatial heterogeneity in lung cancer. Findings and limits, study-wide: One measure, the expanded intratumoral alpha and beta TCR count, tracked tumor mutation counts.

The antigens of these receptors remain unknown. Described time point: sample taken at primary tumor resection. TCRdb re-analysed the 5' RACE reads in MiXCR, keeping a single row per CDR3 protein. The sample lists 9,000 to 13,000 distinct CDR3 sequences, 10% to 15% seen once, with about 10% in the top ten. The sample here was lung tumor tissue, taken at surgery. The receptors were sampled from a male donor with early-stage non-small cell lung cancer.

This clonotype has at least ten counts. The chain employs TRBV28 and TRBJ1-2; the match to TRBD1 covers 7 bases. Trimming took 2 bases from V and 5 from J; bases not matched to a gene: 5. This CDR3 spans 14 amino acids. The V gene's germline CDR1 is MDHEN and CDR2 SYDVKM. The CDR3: CASSLGGGAYGYTF. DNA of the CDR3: TGTGCCAGCAGTTTAGGAGGGGGCGCATATGGCTACACCTTC.

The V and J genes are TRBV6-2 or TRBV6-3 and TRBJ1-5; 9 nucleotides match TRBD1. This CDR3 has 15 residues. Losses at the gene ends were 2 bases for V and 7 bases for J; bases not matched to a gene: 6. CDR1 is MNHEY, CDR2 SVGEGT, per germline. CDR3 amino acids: CASSYQDRGWQPQHF. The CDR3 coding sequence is TGTGCCAGCAGTTACCAGGACAGGGGATGGCAGCCCCAGCATTTT.

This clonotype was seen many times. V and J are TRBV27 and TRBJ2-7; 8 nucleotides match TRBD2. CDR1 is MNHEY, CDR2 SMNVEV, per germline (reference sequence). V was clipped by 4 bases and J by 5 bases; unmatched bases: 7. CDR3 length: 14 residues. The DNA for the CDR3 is TGTGCCAGCAGTTGGACGGGAGGGCCGGACGAGCAGTACTTC. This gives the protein CASSWTGGPDEQYF.

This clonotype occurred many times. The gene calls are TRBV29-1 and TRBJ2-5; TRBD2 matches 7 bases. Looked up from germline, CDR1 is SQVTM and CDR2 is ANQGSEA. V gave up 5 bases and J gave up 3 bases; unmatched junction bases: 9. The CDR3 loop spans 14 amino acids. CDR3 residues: CSVPRGAGEETQYF. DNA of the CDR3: TGCAGCGTTCCCAGAGGGGCGGGAGAAGAGACCCAGTACTTC.

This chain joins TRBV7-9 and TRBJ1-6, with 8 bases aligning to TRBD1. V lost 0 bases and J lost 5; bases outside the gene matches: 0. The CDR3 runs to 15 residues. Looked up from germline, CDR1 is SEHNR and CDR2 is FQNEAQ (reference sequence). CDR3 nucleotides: TGTGCCAGCAGCTTAGCGACAGGGGATAATTCACCCCTCCACTTT. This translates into CASSLATGDNSPLHF.

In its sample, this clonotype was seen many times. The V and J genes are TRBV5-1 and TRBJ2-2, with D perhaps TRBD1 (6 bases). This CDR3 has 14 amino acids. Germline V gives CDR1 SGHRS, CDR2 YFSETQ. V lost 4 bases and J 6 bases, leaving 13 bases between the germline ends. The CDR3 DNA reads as TGCGCCAGCAGCCCGGAAAACAGGGCCGGGGAGCTGTTTTTT. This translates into CASSPENRAGELFF.

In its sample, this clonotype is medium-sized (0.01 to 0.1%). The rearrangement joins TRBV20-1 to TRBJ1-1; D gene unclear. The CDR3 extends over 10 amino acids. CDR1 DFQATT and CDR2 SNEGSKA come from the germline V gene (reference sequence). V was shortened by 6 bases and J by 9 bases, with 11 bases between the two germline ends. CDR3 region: CSAASEKAFF. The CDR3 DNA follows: TGCAGTGCGGCTTCGGAGAAAGCTTTCTTT.

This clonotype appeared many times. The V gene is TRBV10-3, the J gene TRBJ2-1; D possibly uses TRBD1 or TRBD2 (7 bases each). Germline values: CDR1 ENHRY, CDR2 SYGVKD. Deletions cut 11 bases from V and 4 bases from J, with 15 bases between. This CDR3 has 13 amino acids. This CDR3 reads CAAGGTVYNEQFF. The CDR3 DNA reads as TGTGCCGCCGGGGGGACAGTTTACAATGAGCAGTTCTTC.

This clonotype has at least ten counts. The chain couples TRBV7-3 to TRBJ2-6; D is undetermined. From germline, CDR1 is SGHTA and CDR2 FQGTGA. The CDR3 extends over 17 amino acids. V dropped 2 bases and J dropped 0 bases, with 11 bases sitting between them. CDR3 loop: CASSLLAMGSGANVLTF. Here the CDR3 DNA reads TGTGCCAGCAGCTTATTGGCTATGGGCTCTGGGGCCAACGTCCTGACTTTC.

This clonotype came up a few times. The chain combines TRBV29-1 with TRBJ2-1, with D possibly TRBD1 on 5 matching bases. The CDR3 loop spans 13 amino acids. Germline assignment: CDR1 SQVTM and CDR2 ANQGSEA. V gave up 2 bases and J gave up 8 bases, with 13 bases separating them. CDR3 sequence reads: CSVEKETAHEQFF. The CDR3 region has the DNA TGCAGCGTTGAAAAGGAGACAGCGCATGAGCAGTTCTTC.

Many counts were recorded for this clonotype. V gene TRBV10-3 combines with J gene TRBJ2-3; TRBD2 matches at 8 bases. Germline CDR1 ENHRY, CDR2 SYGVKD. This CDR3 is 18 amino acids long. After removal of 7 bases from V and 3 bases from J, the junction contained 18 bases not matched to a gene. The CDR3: CAINDPVKREILTDTQYF. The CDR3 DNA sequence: TGTGCCATCAACGATCCCGTAAAGCGGGAGATTCTGACAGATACGCAGTATTTT.

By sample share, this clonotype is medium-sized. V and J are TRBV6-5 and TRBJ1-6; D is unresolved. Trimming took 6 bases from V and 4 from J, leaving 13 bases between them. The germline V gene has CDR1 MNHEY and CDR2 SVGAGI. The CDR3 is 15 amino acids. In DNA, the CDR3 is TGTGCCAGCAGCCGGGAACGCAGATATAATTCACCCCTCCACTTT. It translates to CASSRERRYNSPLHF.

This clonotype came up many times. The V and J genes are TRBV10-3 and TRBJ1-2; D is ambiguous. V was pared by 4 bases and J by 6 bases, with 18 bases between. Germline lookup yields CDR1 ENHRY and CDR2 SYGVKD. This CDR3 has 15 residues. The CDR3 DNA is TGTGCCATCAGTGTCTGGGGTGGGCAGGAGGATGGCTACACCTTC. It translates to CAISVWGGQEDGYTF.

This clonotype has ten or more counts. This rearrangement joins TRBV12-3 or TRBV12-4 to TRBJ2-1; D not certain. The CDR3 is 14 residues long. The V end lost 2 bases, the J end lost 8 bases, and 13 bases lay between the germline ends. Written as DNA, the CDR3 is TGTGCCAGCAGTTTATACGCAGCTTCCTATGAGCAGTTCTTC. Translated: CASSLYAASYEQFF.

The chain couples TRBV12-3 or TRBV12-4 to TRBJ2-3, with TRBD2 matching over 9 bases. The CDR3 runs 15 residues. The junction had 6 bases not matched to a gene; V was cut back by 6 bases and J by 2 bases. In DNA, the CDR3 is TGTGCCAGCAGGATAGCGGGAGCCAACACAGATACGCAGTATTTT. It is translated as CASRIAGANTDTQYF.

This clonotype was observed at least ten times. The CDR3 loop is CASTRKAASGPYEQYF. Written as DNA, the CDR3 is TGTGCCAGCACCCGAAAGGCCGCCTCAGGCCCGTACGAGCAGTACTTC. The rearrangement uses TRBV6-5 and TRBJ2-7, with D unresolved. Trimming pared 7 bases from V and 4 bases from J, leaving 23 bases between. The CDR3 sequence is 16 residues long. The germline V gene has CDR1 MNHEY and CDR2 SVGAGI.

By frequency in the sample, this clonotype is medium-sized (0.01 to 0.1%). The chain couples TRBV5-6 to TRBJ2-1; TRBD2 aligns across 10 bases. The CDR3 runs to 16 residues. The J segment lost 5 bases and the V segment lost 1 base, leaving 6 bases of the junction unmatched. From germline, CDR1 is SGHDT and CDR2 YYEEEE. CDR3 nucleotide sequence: TGTGCCAGCAGCTTGTTCCGGACTAGCGGCAACAATGAGCAGTTCTTC. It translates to CASSLFRTSGNNEQFF.